The present T cell receptor (beta chain) was sequenced within a study of neoadjuvant nivolumab and ipilimumab in lung cancer. Study results and caveats: From pretherapy to surgery, tumor richness and clonality rose with dual therapy.

Produced via immunoSEQ multiplex PCR; TCRdb's table is partial and in-frame only. Altogether about 26,000 clones are present, approximately 84% being singletons, with the ten largest covering roughly 6.2%. Points on this clone: Its antigen is not identified.

The sequence was collected from an adult with non-small cell lung cancer. The sample was peripheral blood, taken before neoadjuvant nivolumab, alone or with ipilimumab.

CDR3 amino acids: CASSPPGTGANTGELFF. CDR3 sequence (DNA): TGTGCCAGCAGCCCACCGGGGACAGGGGCGAACACCGGGGAGCTGTTTTTT. The chain combines TRBV14 with TRBJ2-2, with 10 bases lining up with TRBD1. CDR3 length: 17 amino acids. Germline CDR1 SGHDN, CDR2 FVKESK. Trimming removed 4 bases from V and 0 bases from J; junction bases left unmatched: 5.